What follows describes a single TCR beta chain. This entry is derived from a study of beta chain features in type 1 diabetes. Investigators reverse transcribed all isolated RNA, so they sequenced expressed TCRB transcripts. Clones were read by immunoSEQ multiplex PCR, and TCRdb kept only the in-frame ones, dropping some. The sample lists 140,000 or so clones, just over 9% occurring once. The receptor was derived from a young man in good health. What was sequenced was central memory CD4+ T cells from blood.

The CDR3 protein is CASSPPGQGPLHF. The CDR3 region has the DNA TGTGCCAGCAGCCCCCCGGGACAGGGTCCCCTCCACTTT. This chain uses TRBV7-9 with TRBJ1-6, with 9 bases aligning to TRBD1. V was pared by 5 bases and J by 13 bases, with 6 bases of the junction left unmatched. The CDR3 is 13 residues long. From germline, CDR1 is SEHNR and CDR2 FQNEAQ (reference sequence).